The 16 T cell receptor beta chains in this list originate from one sample, sequenced in a study of blood T cells in healthy people across ages. Alongside a J-beta primer mix, a sample-barcoded 5' primer served in a second PCR lasting about 7 to 12 cycles. TCRdb re-called the 5' RACE reads with MiXCR, one entry per CDR3 protein. The sample has 1.5 million to 2 million distinct CDR3 sequences, roughly 30% seen once. The sample comprised blood. These receptors came from a woman aged 25 to 39 in good health.

This clonotype showed up just a few times. V gene TRBV4-3 combines with J gene TRBJ1-2; D is ambiguous. CDR1 is LGHNA, CDR2 YSLEER, per germline. With 4 bases removed from V and 7 bases from J, the gap between germline ends came to 22 bases. The CDR3 loop spans 16 amino acids. The CDR3 protein is CASSPAGSGVFSGYTF. The CDR3 nucleotides are TGCGCCAGCAGCCCGGCTGGGAGCGGGGTCTTTTCTGGCTACACCTTC.

With respect to this clonotype: Being one base from a much bigger clone, this may be a read error. This chain links TRBV20-1 with TRBJ2-7, with TRBD2 matching over 14 bases. The CDR3 sequence is 14 residues long. CDR1 and CDR2 (germline): DFQATT, SNEGSKA (reference sequence). Unmatched junction bases numbered 7, after V lost 6 bases and J lost 6 bases. CDR3 bases: TGCAGTGCCACGGGACTAGCGGGAGCATGCGAGCAGTACTTC. Its protein product is CSATGLAGACEQYF.

This clonotype was found once. This chain uses TRBV10-3 with TRBJ2-3; 9 nucleotides align to TRBD2. CDR1 is ENHRY and CDR2 is SYGVKD in the germline V gene. The CDR3 has 17 amino acids. The J segment lost 2 bases and the V segment lost 2 bases, leaving 8 bases of the junction unmatched. DNA for the CDR3: TGTGCCATCAGTGAGGGGATAGCGGGAGTGCCCACAGATACGCAGTATTTT. Its translation: CAISEGIAGVPTDTQYF.

This clonotype was seen a single time. It may be a read error: a sequence one base away is much more abundant. CDR3 region: CAIRSGQSKETQYF. DNA of the CDR3: TGTGCCATCAGGAGTGGGCAGAGTAAAGAGACCCAGTACTTC. The J gene is TRBJ2-7, the V gene TRBV10-3, with D unresolved. The J call could be wrong; TRBJ2-5 is a better fit for the DNA end. Germline V gene data show CDR1 as ENHRY and CDR2 as SYGVKD. The CDR3 covers 14 residues.

This clonotype has more than one count but fewer than ten. This rearrangement joins TRBV3-1 to TRBJ2-6; TRBD1 agrees at 8 bases. CDR3 length: 19 amino acids. V trimming: 0 bases; J trimming: 4 bases; junction bases outside the gene matches: 11. CDR1 and CDR2 from the germline V gene are LGHDT and YNNKEL (reference sequence). The CDR3: CASSQEKGRGPSGANVLTF. The CDR3 DNA sequence: TGTGCCAGCAGCCAAGAAAAGGGCAGGGGGCCTTCCGGGGCCAACGTCCTGACTTTC.

The CDR3 DNA sequence: TGTGCCACCAGCAGGCAGGGTATCAATGGCTACACCTTC. As protein: CATSRQGINGYTF. The rearrangement links TRBV15 to TRBJ1-2; D perhaps matches TRBD1 (5 bases). Germline CDR1 and CDR2: LNHNV and YYDKDF (reference sequence). V lost 3 bases and J lost 6, with 11 bases in between. This CDR3 comprises 13 residues.

This clonotype has ten or more counts. The CDR3 region is CASSRDGSYEQYF. CDR3 nucleotides: TGCGCCAGCAGCAGGGACGGTTCCTACGAGCAGTACTTC. This rearrangement joins TRBV5-1 to TRBJ2-7, with D perhaps given as TRBD1 or TRBD2 (5 bases each). Looked up from germline, CDR1 is SGHRS and CDR2 is YFSETQ. The CDR3 sequence is 13 residues long. V gave up 4 bases and J gave up 1 base, with 9 bases separating them.

The table lists this clonotype with a few counts. This chain joins TRBV7-6 and TRBJ2-2; D not resolved. The CDR3 spans 14 residues. V was shortened by 2 bases and J by 8 bases, with 12 bases between the two germline ends. Germline V lookup: CDR1 SGHVS, CDR2 FNYEAQ. The CDR3 loop is CASSLKNKPGELFF. Here the CDR3 DNA reads TGTGCCAGCAGCTTAAAGAATAAACCGGGGGAGCTGTTTTTT.

This clonotype was seen a few times. The chain has TRBV20-1 and TRBJ2-7, with 7 bases that match TRBD2. The CDR3 runs to 15 residues. Germline CDR1 DFQATT, CDR2 SNEGSKA (reference sequence). V lost 3 bases and J lost 4; bases outside the gene matches: 12. CDR3 region: CSARGITGGVYEQYF. DNA for the CDR3: TGCAGTGCTAGGGGTATTACGGGAGGCGTGTACGAGCAGTACTTC.

The rearrangement links TRBV20-1 to TRBJ1-4; D remains ambiguous. The CDR3 spans 16 residues. Germline V gene data show CDR1 as DFQATT and CDR2 as SNEGSKA (reference sequence). V was clipped by 1 base and J by 2 bases, with 14 bases between them. The CDR3 DNA is TGCAGTGCTAGAGGTGACATAAGAGGGACTAATGAAAAACTGTTTTTT. Residues: CSARGDIRGTNEKLFF.

This sequence joins TRBV6-1 and TRBJ1-2; the D is unclear. Germline V lookup: CDR1 MNHNS, CDR2 SASEGT. This CDR3 contains 16 residues. Trimming stripped 1 base from V and 4 bases from J, with 16 bases between. The CDR3 DNA follows: TGTGCCAGCAGTGAAGAGTCCCTGCCATTCGGCTATGGCTACACCTTC. Residues: CASSEESLPFGYGYTF.

The chain recombines TRBV5-1 with TRBJ1-5; TRBD1 is a possible D gene (5 bases). The V gene lost 4 bases and the J gene lost 3 bases, with 17 bases spanning the gap. The CDR3 is 16 residues long. Germline loops: CDR1 SGHRS, CDR2 YFSETQ. CDR3 in amino acids: CASSPGGQGNNQPQHF. The CDR3 DNA follows: TGCGCCAGCAGCCCCGGAGGGCAGGGTAACAATCAGCCCCAGCATTTT. Together with reference TRBV5-1 and TRBJ1-5, the CDR3 gives the full variable domain: KAGVTQTPRYLIKTRGQQVTLSCSPISGHRSVSWYQQTPGQGLQFLFEYFSETQRNKGNFPGRFSGRQFSNSRSEMNVSTLELGDSALYLCASSPGGQGNNQPQHFGDGTRLSIL.

This clonotype has just a few counts. The chain couples TRBV29-1 to TRBJ2-1; D call uncertain. The CDR3 consists of 15 residues. The germline V gene encodes CDR1 SQVTM and CDR2 ANQGSEA. Trimming stripped 3 bases from V and 10 bases from J, with 22 bases between. CDR3 sequence reads: CSVDYLGQSSYEQFF. CDR3 nucleotides: TGCAGCGTTGATTATCTCGGGCAAAGCTCCTACGAGCAGTTCTTC.

In this sample, this clonotype turned up a few times. This chain joins TRBV19 and TRBJ2-7, with 8 nucleotides matching TRBD2. Germline assignment: CDR1 LNHDA and CDR2 SQIVND (reference sequence). The CDR3 extends over 15 amino acids. The V and J ends lost 6 bases and 0 bases, in that order; junction bases with no gene match: 7. The CDR3 DNA sequence: TGTGCCAGTAGGGATCCAAGCGGGAGCTCCTACGAGCAGTACTTC. Translating it yields CASRDPSGSSYEQYF.

The chain couples TRBV7-2 to TRBJ2-1; D not certain. The germline V gene encodes CDR1 SGHTA and CDR2 FQGNSA. The CDR3 extends over 14 amino acids. V lost 1 base and J 7 bases, leaving 11 bases between the germline ends. As DNA, the CDR3 is TGTGCCAGCAGCTTAGTTTTCGGGTATAATGAGCAGTTCTTC. Translation gives CASSLVFGYNEQFF.

Here the CDR3 DNA reads TGTGCCAGCAGCTTTAGGACAGCCAGCCCCGACCGCGAGACCCAGTACTTC. Protein product: CASSFRTASPDRETQYF. This chain uses TRBV5-5 with TRBJ2-5; the D gene is possibly TRBD1 (6 bases). The CDR3 sequence is 17 residues long. Germline V CDR1 and CDR2: SGHKS, YYEKEE (reference sequence). Trimming pared 2 bases from V and 5 bases from J, leaving 22 bases between. The variable domain in full, with the rest retrieved from reference TRBV5-5 and TRBJ2-5, is DAGVTQSPTHLIKTRGQQVTLRCSPISGHKSVSWYQQVLGQGPQFIFQYYEKEERGRGNFPDRFSARQFPNYSSELNVNALLLGDSALYLCASSFRTASPDRETQYFGPGTRLLVL.